Listed here is a single T cell receptor beta chain. These data are taken from a study of CD8+ T cells in alopecia areata. The treatment here: oral pan-JAK inhibitor, 5-10 mg twice daily. The authors extracted RNA and reverse transcribed it into cDNA as the sequencing template. TCRdb's table, derived via immunoSEQ multiplex PCR, lists solely in-frame clones and lacks some. The table shows 100,000 to 140,000 clones, with around 83% occurring only once. The V and J ends lost 5 bases and 4 bases respectively, with 13 bases between them. Germline V gene sequence: CDR1 SGHDT, CDR2 YYEEEE. CDR3 size: 13 residues.

The source of this sequence is a human donor with alopecia areata. The sample consisted of CD8+ T cells sorted from blood, taken at week 24, from a patient treated with tofacitinib. The chain recombines TRBV5-6 with TRBJ2-7, with a possible D match to TRBD1 (5 bases). The CDR3 nucleotides are TGTGCCAGCAGATTTAGACAGTCGTACGAGCAGTACTTC. Translation gives CASRFRQSYEQYF.